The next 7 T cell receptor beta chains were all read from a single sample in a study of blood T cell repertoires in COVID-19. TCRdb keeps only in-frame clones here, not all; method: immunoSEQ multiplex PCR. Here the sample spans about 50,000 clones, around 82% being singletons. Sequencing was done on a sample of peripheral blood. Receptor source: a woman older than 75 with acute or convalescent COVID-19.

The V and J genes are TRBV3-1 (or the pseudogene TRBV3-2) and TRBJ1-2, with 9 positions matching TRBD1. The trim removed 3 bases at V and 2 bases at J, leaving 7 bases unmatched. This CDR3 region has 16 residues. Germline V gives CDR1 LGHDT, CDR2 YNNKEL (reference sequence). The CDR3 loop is CASSHARTGANYGYTF. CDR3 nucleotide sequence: TGTGCCAGCAGCCACGCCCGGACAGGGGCCAACTATGGCTACACCTTC.

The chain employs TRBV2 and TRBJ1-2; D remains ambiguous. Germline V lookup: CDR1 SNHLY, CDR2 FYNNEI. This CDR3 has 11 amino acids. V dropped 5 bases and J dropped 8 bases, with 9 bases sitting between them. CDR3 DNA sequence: TGTGCCAGCAGTCTAAGCTACGGCTACACCTTC. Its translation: CASSLSYGYTF.

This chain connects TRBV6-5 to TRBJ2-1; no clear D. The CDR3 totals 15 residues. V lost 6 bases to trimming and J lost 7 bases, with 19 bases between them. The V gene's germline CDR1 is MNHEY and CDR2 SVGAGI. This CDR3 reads CASRPFSQAGNEQFF. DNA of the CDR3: TGTGCCAGCAGACCCTTCTCTCAGGCAGGTAATGAGCAGTTCTTC.

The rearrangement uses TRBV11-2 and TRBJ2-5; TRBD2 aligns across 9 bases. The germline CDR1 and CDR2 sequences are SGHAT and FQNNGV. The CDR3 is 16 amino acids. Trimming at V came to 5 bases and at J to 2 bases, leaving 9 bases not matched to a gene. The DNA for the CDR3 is TGTGCCAGCAGCCTCTTGGGCGGGGGGGCGCAAGAGACCCAGTACTTC. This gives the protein CASSLLGGGAQETQYF.

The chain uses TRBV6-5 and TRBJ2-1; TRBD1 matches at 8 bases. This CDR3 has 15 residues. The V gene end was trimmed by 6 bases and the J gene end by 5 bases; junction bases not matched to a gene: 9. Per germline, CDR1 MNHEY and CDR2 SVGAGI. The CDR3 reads CASRRDRGPNNEQFF. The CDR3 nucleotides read TGTGCCAGCAGACGCGACAGGGGTCCCAACAATGAGCAGTTCTTC.

CDR3 region: CASSQGGGEQYF. As DNA, the CDR3 is TGTGCCAGCAGCCAGGGCGGCGGGGAGCAGTACTTC. The V call is TRBV3-1 (or the pseudogene TRBV3-2), the J call TRBJ2-7, with D possibly matching TRBD2 (5 bases). CDR1 is LGHDT, CDR2 YNNKEL, per germline (reference sequence). V lost 3 bases and J 7 bases, leaving 10 bases between the germline ends. This CDR3 has 12 residues.

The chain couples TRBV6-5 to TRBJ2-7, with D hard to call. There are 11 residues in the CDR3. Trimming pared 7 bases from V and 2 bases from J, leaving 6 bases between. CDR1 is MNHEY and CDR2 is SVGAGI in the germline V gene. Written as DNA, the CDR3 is TGTGCCAGCATATACACCTACGAGCAGTACTTC. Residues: CASIYTYEQYF.